The rows below give T cell receptor beta chains drawn from one sample of a study of PD-L1 blockade in urothelial cancer. Profiled with immunoSEQ multiplex PCR; TCRdb holds only in-frame clones, not every one. The sample contains 50,000 or so clones, nearly 85% of which appear only once. Sequencing used PBMCs, obtained around atezolizumab (anti-PD-L1) treatment. The receptors originated from a man aged 35 to 55 with urothelial cancer. CDR3s include the opening cysteine and the closing phenylalanine or tryptophan. A D gene is named only where the DNA matches it firmly. A row's size may be missing; if present it is once, few, many or a size class.

clone size: .
D gene: .
V gene: TRBV6-5
J gene: TRBJ2-7
CDR3 protein: CASSYAAEQYF
CDR3 DNA: TGTGCCAGCAGTTACGCGGCAGAGCAGTACTTC

clone size: few
D gene: .
V gene: TRBV4-1
J gene: TRBJ2-1
CDR3 protein: CASSQENYRAALSSYNEQFF
CDR3 DNA: TGCGCCAGCAGCCAAGAAAATTATAGAGCGGCCCTGAGCTCCTACAATGAGCAGTTCTTC

clone size: .
D gene: TRBD2
V gene: TRBV9
J gene: TRBJ2-3
CDR3 protein: CASSATAPTSGRADTQYF
CDR3 DNA: TGTGCCAGCAGCGCCACGGCTCCGACTAGCGGGAGGGCAGATACGCAGTATTTT

clone size: .
D gene: TRBD2
V gene: TRBV28
J gene: TRBJ2-7
CDR3 protein: CASKAGGQGEQYF
CDR3 DNA: TGTGCCAGCAAAGCGGGGGGGCAGGGCGAGCAGTACTTC

clone size: .
D gene: TRBD2
V gene: TRBV5-1
J gene: TRBJ2-1
CDR3 protein: CASSLESGKRSYNEQFF
CDR3 DNA: TGCGCCAGCAGCCTAGAGAGCGGGAAAAGATCCTACAATGAGCAGTTCTTC

clone size: once
D gene: TRBD1
V gene: TRBV14
J gene: TRBJ2-7
CDR3 protein: CASSPPGRGPHEQYF
CDR3 DNA: TGTGCCAGCAGCCCCCCTGGCAGGGGGCCTCACGAGCAGTACTTC

clone size: once
D gene: .
V gene: TRBV9
J gene: TRBJ1-1
CDR3 protein: CASSLITGTTEAFF
CDR3 DNA: TGTGCCAGCAGCCTCATCACAGGGACCACTGAAGCTTTCTTT

clone size: .
D gene: .
V gene: TRBV6-5
J gene: TRBJ2-2
CDR3 protein: CATAREDSETGELFF
CDR3 DNA: TGTGCCACCGCCCGTGAGGACAGCGAGACCGGGGAGCTGTTTTTT

clone size: .
D gene: TRBD2
V gene: TRBV25-1
J gene: TRBJ2-7
CDR3 protein: CASSLLAGERGEQYF
CDR3 DNA: TGTGCCAGCAGTTTGCTAGCGGGAGAGCGGGGCGAGCAGTACTTC

clone size: .
D gene: .
V gene: TRBV5-4
J gene: TRBJ1-1
CDR3 protein: CASSLPDTEAFF
CDR3 DNA: TGTGCCAGCAGCTTGCCGGACACTGAAGCTTTCTTT

clone size: .
D gene: TRBD1
V gene: TRBV6-5
J gene: TRBJ1-1
CDR3 protein: CAASRGQGSSEAFF
CDR3 DNA: TGTGCCGCCAGCAGGGGACAGGGTTCTTCTGAAGCTTTCTTT

clone size: few
D gene: .
V gene: TRBV7-9
J gene: TRBJ1-1
CDR3 protein: CASSLGPRGGTEAFF
CDR3 DNA: TGTGCCAGCAGCTTAGGACCTCGGGGAGGCACTGAAGCTTTCTTT

clone size: .
D gene: .
V gene: TRBV27
J gene: TRBJ1-4
CDR3 protein: CASSSAGGLTNEKLFF
CDR3 DNA: TGTGCCAGCAGTTCAGCCGGAGGACTCACCAATGAAAAACTGTTTTTT

clone size: few
D gene: .
V gene: TRBV9
J gene: TRBJ1-2
CDR3 protein: CASSPRAAYGYTF
CDR3 DNA: TGTGCCAGCAGCCCCAGGGCTGCCTATGGCTACACCTTC

clone size: .
D gene: .
V gene: TRBV7-2
J gene: TRBJ2-5
CDR3 protein: CASSLDGYQETQYF
CDR3 DNA: TGTGCCAGCAGCTTAGACGGGTACCAAGAGACCCAGTACTTC

clone size: once
D gene: .
V gene: TRBV7-9
J gene: TRBJ2-1
CDR3 protein: CASSLKRRVGNEQFF
CDR3 DNA: TGTGCCAGCAGCTTGAAGCGCAGGGTTGGCAATGAGCAGTTCTTC

clone size: once
D gene: TRBD1
V gene: TRBV7-6
J gene: TRBJ1-1
CDR3 protein: CASSLARGTVGTEAFF
CDR3 DNA: TGTGCCAGCAGCTTAGCGAGGGGGACAGTGGGGACTGAAGCTTTCTTT

clone size: .
D gene: TRBD2
V gene: TRBV30
J gene: TRBJ2-3
CDR3 protein: CAWVGLGTPAQDTQYF
CDR3 DNA: TGTGCCTGGGTTGGACTAGGGACTCCCGCTCAGGATACGCAGTATTTT

clone size: .
D gene: .
V gene: TRBV4-3
J gene: TRBJ1-1
CDR3 protein: CASSQDRRNTEAFF
CDR3 DNA: TGCGCCAGCAGCCAAGATAGGAGGAACACTGAAGCTTTCTTT

clone size: .
D gene: TRBD2
V gene: TRBV5-6
J gene: TRBJ2-7
CDR3 protein: CASSHGGGTYEQYF
CDR3 DNA: TGTGCCAGCAGCCACGGGGGGGGGACCTACGAGCAGTACTTC

clone size: .
D gene: .
V gene: TRBV5-6
J gene: TRBJ1-1
CDR3 protein: CASSRFTEAFF
CDR3 DNA: TGTGCCAGCAGCCGGTTCACTGAAGCTTTCTTT

clone size: .
D gene: TRBD1
V gene: TRBV19
J gene: TRBJ1-1
CDR3 protein: CASSIWTGGANTEAFF
CDR3 DNA: TGTGCCAGTAGTATATGGACAGGGGGCGCGAACACTGAAGCTTTCTTT

clone size: .
D gene: TRBD1
V gene: TRBV6-4
J gene: TRBJ2-2
CDR3 protein: CASSEGGQDTGELFF
CDR3 DNA: TGTGCCAGCAGTGAAGGGGGACAGGACACCGGGGAGCTGTTTTTT

clone size: .
D gene: TRBD1
V gene: TRBV27
J gene: TRBJ1-5
CDR3 protein: CASSSQNIGGWQPQHF
CDR3 DNA: TGTGCCAGCAGTTCGCAAAACATAGGGGGCTGGCAGCCCCAGCATTTT

clone size: once
D gene: .
V gene: TRBV4-1
J gene: TRBJ2-7
CDR3 protein: CASSQGGLGTSHEQYF
CDR3 DNA: TGCGCCAGCAGCCAAGGGGGTTTAGGGACATCCCACGAGCAGTACTTC

clone size: .
D gene: .
V gene: TRBV5-3
J gene: TRBJ2-4
CDR3 protein: CARSLSHIRAKNIQYF
CDR3 DNA: TGTGCCAGAAGCTTGTCGCACATTCGAGCCAAAAACATTCAGTACTTC

clone size: .
D gene: TRBD1
V gene: TRBV5-8
J gene: TRBJ1-4
CDR3 protein: CASSPLTGGKLFF
CDR3 DNA: TGTGCCAGCAGCCCCCTAACAGGGGGAAAACTGTTTTTT